The clone carrying this TCR beta chain showed up just once. This CDR3 spans 14 amino acids. CDR1 and CDR2 (germline): MNHEY, SMNVEV (reference sequence). The junction had 8 bases not matched to a gene; V was cut back by 5 bases and J by 7 bases. The repertoire was sequenced with immunoSEQ multiplex PCR; TCRdb's copy has only in-frame clones and lacks some. Among approximately 150,000 clones, over 75% were seen once, and the ten largest hold roughly 10%. This record belongs to a study of blood T cell repertoires in COVID-19. This chain links TRBV27 with TRBJ1-1; 9 nucleotides agree with TRBD1. The TCR sequence derives from a man between 60 and 75 years old with active or convalescent COVID-19. Sequences were obtained from peripheral blood. The CDR3 DNA is TGTGCCAGCAGTGACGGACAGGGGAGGAGTGAAGCTTTCTTT. As protein: CASSDGQGRSEAFF.